The rows below give T cell receptor beta chains drawn from one sample of a study of blood T cell repertoires in COVID-19. Clones were sequenced by immunoSEQ multiplex PCR, and TCRdb holds only the in-frame ones, with some missing. The sample lists about 120,000 clones, more than 75% occurring once. Sequenced material: peripheral blood. The receptors originated from a woman in her sixties or seventies with acute or convalescent COVID-19. CDR3s include the opening cysteine and the closing phenylalanine or tryptophan. The order of the fields is clone size, J gene, V gene, D gene, CDR3 protein, CDR3 DNA. D genes are given only for firm matches. Clone size, where shown, is once, few, many, or a class for clones that have expanded.

clone size: -; J gene: TRBJ2-2; V gene: TRBV4-2; D gene: -; CDR3 protein: CASTPGYTTGELFF; CDR3 DNA: TGTGCCAGCACCCCAGGGTACACAACCGGGGAGCTGTTTTTT
clone size: -; J gene: TRBJ1-2; V gene: TRBV5-1; D gene: -; CDR3 protein: CASSPGDSYGYTF; CDR3 DNA: TGCGCCAGCAGCCCCGGCGACAGCTATGGCTACACCTTC
clone size: -; J gene: TRBJ2-7; V gene: TRBV15; D gene: TRBD2; CDR3 protein: CATSRSPETSSEQYF; CDR3 DNA: TGTGCCACCAGCAGATCCCCAGAGACTAGCAGCGAGCAGTACTTC
clone size: -; J gene: TRBJ1-2; V gene: TRBV7-9; D gene: -; CDR3 protein: CASSADYGGRNYGYTF; CDR3 DNA: TGTGCCAGCAGCGCCGACTATGGGGGCCGAAACTATGGCTACACCTTC
clone size: -; J gene: TRBJ2-2; V gene: TRBV5-1; D gene: -; CDR3 protein: CASSLTYSTGNTGELFF; CDR3 DNA: TGCGCCAGCAGCTTGACCTATTCGACAGGGAACACCGGGGAGCTGTTTTTT
clone size: -; J gene: TRBJ2-1; V gene: TRBV3-1/TRBV3-2; D gene: TRBD2; CDR3 protein: CASSQERLAGMFF; CDR3 DNA: TGTGCCAGCAGCCAAGAGAGGCTAGCGGGGATGTTCTTC
clone size: -; J gene: TRBJ1-2; V gene: TRBV5-4; D gene: TRBD1; CDR3 protein: CASSPSHGQGNYGYTF; CDR3 DNA: TGTGCCAGCAGCCCCTCCCACGGACAGGGAAACTATGGCTACACCTTC
clone size: once; J gene: TRBJ2-7; V gene: TRBV5-1; D gene: TRBD1; CDR3 protein: CASSLGQGVPNEQYF; CDR3 DNA: TGCGCCAGCAGCTTAGGACAGGGGGTACCCAACGAGCAGTACTTC
clone size: -; J gene: TRBJ1-5; V gene: TRBV28; D gene: -; CDR3 protein: CASAGGGTPYSNQPQHF; CDR3 DNA: TGTGCCAGCGCCGGGGGGGGGACCCCTTATAGCAATCAGCCCCAGCATTTT
clone size: once; J gene: TRBJ1-1; V gene: TRBV27; D gene: TRBD1; CDR3 protein: CASSLQGATEAFF; CDR3 DNA: TGTGCCAGCAGCTTACAGGGGGCCACTGAAGCTTTCTTT
clone size: -; J gene: TRBJ1-1; V gene: TRBV2; D gene: -; CDR3 protein: CASSAALSTEAFF; CDR3 DNA: TGTGCCAGCAGTGCAGCTTTGAGCACTGAAGCTTTCTTT
clone size: once; J gene: TRBJ2-7; V gene: TRBV19; D gene: TRBD1; CDR3 protein: CASSIPRKGAHEQYF; CDR3 DNA: TGTGCCAGTAGTATACCCCGTAAGGGGGCCCACGAGCAGTACTTC
clone size: once; J gene: TRBJ1-2; V gene: TRBV29-1; D gene: -; CDR3 protein: CSANLLYGYTF; CDR3 DNA: TGCAGCGCAAATCTCCTCTATGGCTACACCTTC
clone size: -; J gene: TRBJ1-2; V gene: TRBV28; D gene: TRBD1; CDR3 protein: CASSTGQGNYGYTF; CDR3 DNA: TGTGCCAGCAGTACGGGACAGGGGAACTATGGCTACACCTTC
clone size: -; J gene: TRBJ2-5; V gene: TRBV30; D gene: TRBD2; CDR3 protein: CAWEDVAGGRQETQYF; CDR3 DNA: TGTGCCTGGGAGGACGTAGCGGGGGGAAGGCAAGAGACCCAGTACTTC
clone size: -; J gene: TRBJ2-3; V gene: TRBV5-1; D gene: -; CDR3 protein: CASSPPQRGTWDTQYF; CDR3 DNA: TGCGCCAGCAGCCCCCCCCAACGGGGGACGTGGGATACGCAGTATTTT
clone size: -; J gene: TRBJ2-7; V gene: TRBV5-5; D gene: -; CDR3 protein: CASSLGQRRGVYEQYF; CDR3 DNA: TGTGCCAGCAGCTTGGGTCAACGACGGGGTGTCTACGAGCAGTACTTC
clone size: -; J gene: TRBJ2-5; V gene: TRBV3-1/TRBV3-2; D gene: TRBD1; CDR3 protein: CASSPTLTGEETQYF; CDR3 DNA: TGTGCCAGCAGCCCTACGTTGACAGGGGAAGAGACCCAGTACTTC
clone size: -; J gene: TRBJ1-2; V gene: TRBV9; D gene: TRBD1; CDR3 protein: CASSSGQFYGYTF; CDR3 DNA: TGTGCCAGCAGCTCGGGACAGTTCTATGGCTACACCTTC
clone size: -; J gene: TRBJ1-2; V gene: TRBV6-5; D gene: TRBD1; CDR3 protein: CASSSRDSEFYGYTF; CDR3 DNA: TGTGCCAGCAGTTCGCGGGACAGTGAATTTTATGGCTACACCTTC
clone size: -; J gene: TRBJ2-1; V gene: TRBV20-1; D gene: -; CDR3 protein: CSASDQTWYNEQFF; CDR3 DNA: TGCAGTGCTAGTGACCAAACTTGGTACAATGAGCAGTTCTTC
clone size: -; J gene: TRBJ1-2; V gene: TRBV6-1; D gene: TRBD1; CDR3 protein: CASSEPTLGTGPLGGYTF; CDR3 DNA: TGTGCCAGCAGTGAACCCACCCTGGGGACAGGACCCTTGGGAGGCTACACCTTC
clone size: -; J gene: TRBJ1-6; V gene: TRBV18; D gene: TRBD1; CDR3 protein: CASSQLQGDNSPLHF; CDR3 DNA: TGTGCCAGCTCACAACTACAGGGGGACAATTCACCCCTCCACTTT
clone size: -; J gene: TRBJ1-1; V gene: TRBV4-1; D gene: -; CDR3 protein: CASSQDAEGYRAFF; CDR3 DNA: TGCGCCAGCAGCCAGGATGCTGAGGGTTACCGAGCTTTCTTT
clone size: once; J gene: TRBJ2-5; V gene: TRBV4-2; D gene: TRBD1; CDR3 protein: CASSQAPPGQGILETQYF; CDR3 DNA: TGTGCCAGCAGCCAAGCCCCACCGGGACAGGGGATTTTGGAGACCCAGTACTTC
clone size: -; J gene: TRBJ1-6; V gene: TRBV27; D gene: -; CDR3 protein: CASSFRGNNSPLHF; CDR3 DNA: TGTGCCAGCAGTTTCCGAGGGAATAATTCACCCCTCCACTTT
clone size: -; J gene: TRBJ2-5; V gene: TRBV24-1; D gene: TRBD1; CDR3 protein: CATSVGTGGGETQYF; CDR3 DNA: TGTGCCACCAGTGTGGGGACAGGGGGCGGGGAGACCCAGTACTTC
clone size: -; J gene: TRBJ2-5; V gene: TRBV18; D gene: TRBD2; CDR3 protein: CASSPRTSGAETQYF; CDR3 DNA: TGTGCCAGCTCACCACGAACTAGCGGGGCAGAGACCCAGTACTTC